These 18 T cell receptor beta chains were sequenced from one sample in a study of CD4 T cells in relation to SARS-CoV-2 and coronaviruses (dated by TCRdb to the early 2020s). CD4+ T cells from unexposed donors were collected before the COVID-19 pandemic (2011-2018). After roughly 11 days of culture, CD4+ T cells were isolated with the EasySep CD4+ T cell isolation kit. The protocol used for the library was the immunoSEQ multiplex PCR assay. TCRdb holds this immuneACCESS table with in-frame rearrangements only. Some clones are missing; in checked studies, unresolved V genes explain under half, and the rest has no known cause. The sample has under 25,000 clones on record, roughly 72% of them singletons. The top ten hold about 15% of the sample. No antigen has been identified for these receptors. What was sequenced was CD4+ T cells from PBMCs, cultured in vitro. These receptors were collected from a human donor in good health.

The CDR3 coding sequence is TGCGCCAGCAGCCTGGGATCCGGGGGGGACGAGCAGTACTTC. This encodes CASSLGSGGDEQYF. The chain uses TRBV5-1 and TRBJ2-7, with 8 bases fitting TRBD2. There are 14 residues in the CDR3. Germline V CDR1 and CDR2: SGHRS, YFSETQ. V was clipped by 4 bases and J by 5 bases; unmatched bases: 8.

The genes are TRBV5-6 and TRBJ1-5; 7 bases are shared with TRBD1. Germline CDR1 reads SGHDT; CDR2 reads YYEEEE. Losses at the gene ends were 1 base for V and 7 bases for J; bases not matched to a gene: 11. This CDR3 comprises 16 residues. The CDR3 protein is CASSLRKARGEQPQHF. CDR3 in DNA: TGTGCCAGCAGCTTGCGTAAGGCCAGGGGGGAACAGCCCCAGCATTTT.

V gene TRBV19 combines with J gene TRBJ1-2; 9 nucleotides match TRBD1. The J segment lost 1 base and the V segment lost 7 bases, leaving 10 bases of the junction unmatched. The CDR3 has 16 amino acids. Germline CDR1 is LNHDA and CDR2 is SQIVND (reference sequence). The CDR3 bases are TGTGCCAGTACCATCTCCGACAGGGGGATTAACTATGGCTACACCTTC. It specifies CASTISDRGINYGYTF.

The chain is built from TRBV6-5 and TRBJ1-5; D is unresolved. Germline lookup yields CDR1 MNHEY and CDR2 SVGAGI. The CDR3 covers 11 residues. Trimming shortened V by 8 bases and J by 11 bases, and 13 bases separated the two germline ends. The CDR3 DNA reads as TGTGCCAGCGGCGTCTGGCCGTCCCAGCATTTT. Translation gives CASGVWPSQHF.

In its sample, this clone was seen once. The chain employs TRBV6-2 or TRBV6-3 and TRBJ1-2; D remains unclear. Deletions cut 0 bases from V and 7 bases from J, with 12 bases between. Germline values: CDR1 MNHEY, CDR2 SVGEGT. The length of the CDR3 is 14 residues. This CDR3 reads CASSYSTRRGGYTF. Here the CDR3 DNA reads TGTGCCAGCAGTTACTCGACACGGCGGGGTGGCTACACCTTC.

The chain couples TRBV18 to TRBJ2-3; 10 positions agree with TRBD1. The CDR3 length is 16 residues. CDR1 KGHSH and CDR2 LQKENI come from the germline V gene. V trimming: 5 bases; J trimming: 1 base; junction bases outside the gene matches: 6. CDR3 bases: TGTGCCAGCTCAGGAGCGACAGGGGGCGGCACAGATACGCAGTATTTT. Its translation: CASSGATGGGTDTQYF.

The DNA of the CDR3 is TGTGCCAGCAGTTTATTATCGACAGGTGGAAGCCAAGAGACCCAGTACTTC. Translated, it gives CASSLLSTGGSQETQYF. V gene TRBV28 combines with J gene TRBJ2-5, with D possibly being TRBD1 (6 bases). Trimming took off 1 base at V and 1 base at J, with 16 bases between the two ends. The CDR3 extends over 17 amino acids. Per the germline V gene, CDR1 is MDHEN and CDR2 is SYDVKM.

In its sample, this clone was seen a few times. The rearrangement uses TRBV2 and TRBJ1-6, with 9 bases that match TRBD1. The length of the CDR3 is 16 residues. Trimming cost V 8 bases and J 7 bases; bases outside gene matches: 12. Germline lookup yields CDR1 SNHLY and CDR2 FYNNEI. The CDR3 coding sequence is TGTGCCAGCGGGAGGACAGGGGCGAATCGGAATTCACCCCTCCACTTT. Its translation: CASGRTGANRNSPLHF.

CDR3 sequence: CASSPRAGKETQYF. CDR3 bases: TGTGCCAGCAGCCCTCGAGCCGGTAAAGAGACCCAGTACTTC. The V call is TRBV11-2, the J call TRBJ2-5, with D hard to call. The CDR3 totals 14 residues. CDR1 is SGHAT, CDR2 FQNNGV, per germline. V lost 5 bases and J lost 3, with 13 bases in between. Using reference TRBV11-2 and TRBJ2-5 for the parts outside the CDR3, the full variable domain is EAGVAQSPRYKIIEKRQSVAFWCNPISGHATLYWYQQILGQGPKLLIQFQNNGVVDDSQLPKDRFSAERLKGVDSTLKIQPAKLEDSAVYLCASSPRAGKETQYFGPGTRLLVL.

V and J are TRBV6-6 and TRBJ1-5; D perhaps matches TRBD1 (6 bases). This CDR3 spans 14 amino acids. Germline CDR1 and CDR2: MNHNY and SVGAGI (reference sequence). V was pared by 2 bases and J by 2 bases, with 7 bases between. The CDR3 reads CASSYDRRNQPQHF. The DNA for the CDR3 is TGTGCCAGCAGTTACGACAGGCGCAATCAGCCCCAGCATTTT.

V usage is TRBV5-6 and J usage is TRBJ2-7, with 7 positions matching TRBD1. Germline lookup yields CDR1 SGHDT and CDR2 YYEEEE. This CDR3 region has 13 residues. V lost 5 bases, J lost 4 bases, and 6 bases stayed unmatched. CDR3 in amino acids: CASRDRRRYEQYF. The CDR3, as DNA: TGTGCCAGCAGGGACAGGAGAAGGTACGAGCAGTACTTC.

This clone was seen more than once but under ten times. The chain couples TRBV11-2 to TRBJ2-2; 11 bases match TRBD2. Looked up from germline, CDR1 is SGHAT and CDR2 is FQNNGV. V lost 3 bases, J lost 3 bases, and 0 bases stayed unmatched. The CDR3 is made up of 15 amino acids. In DNA form, the CDR3 reads TGTGCCAGCAGCTTGGGACTAGCGGACACCGGGGAGCTGTTTTTT. Translating it yields CASSLGLADTGELFF.

The chain couples TRBV7-8 to TRBJ1-2, with D maybe TRBD1 (5 bases). From germline, CDR1 is SGHVS and CDR2 FQNEAQ. Trimming shortened V by 3 bases and J by 6 bases, and 11 bases separated the two germline ends. CDR3 length: 13 residues. DNA of the CDR3: TGTGCCAGCAGCTTGTCGGTGACAGATGGCTACACCTTC. Its translation is CASSLSVTDGYTF.

J is TRBJ2-1 and V is TRBV2, with D hard to call. The germline gives CDR1 SNHLY, CDR2 FYNNEI. CDR3 size: 14 residues. V lost 1 base and J lost 7, with 11 bases in between. In DNA, the CDR3 is TGTGCCAGCAGTGAAGAACAGATGGGGAATGAGCAGTTCTTC. Translating gives CASSEEQMGNEQFF.

The chain combines TRBV5-1 with TRBJ1-5, with D perhaps TRBD1 (6 bases). The ends were cut back, 0 bases at V and 7 bases at J, with 20 bases in the middle. Germline V gene lookup returns CDR1 SGHRS and CDR2 YFSETQ. This CDR3 region has 17 residues. CDR3 loop: CASSLGGGEGVVQPQHF. DNA of the CDR3: TGCGCCAGCAGCTTGGGGGGGGGTGAGGGGGTCGTACAGCCCCAGCATTTT. The complete variable domain, with remaining parts taken from reference TRBV5-1 and TRBJ1-5, reads KAGVTQTPRYLIKTRGQQVTLSCSPISGHRSVSWYQQTPGQGLQFLFEYFSETQRNKGNFPGRFSGRQFSNSRSEMNVSTLELGDSALYLCASSLGGGEGVVQPQHFGDGTRLSIL.

The chain is built from TRBV20-1 and TRBJ1-1, with 7 nucleotides matching TRBD1. The germline CDR1 and CDR2 sequences are DFQATT and SNEGSKA (reference sequence). Unmatched junction bases numbered 6, after V lost 3 bases and J lost 5 bases. The CDR3 covers 13 residues. This CDR3 is CSASLTGRTEAFF. The CDR3 bases are TGCAGTGCTAGTTTGACAGGGAGGACTGAAGCTTTCTTT.

The rearrangement uses TRBV10-3 and TRBJ2-3, with D perhaps TRBD2 (7 bases). CDR1 and CDR2 (germline): ENHRY, SYGVKD. This CDR3 is 15 amino acids long. V was shortened by 6 bases and J by 2 bases, with 15 bases between the two germline ends. CDR3 coding DNA: TGTGCCATCAGGGTAGGGGGGGGCGCCACAGATACGCAGTATTTT. It encodes CAIRVGGGATDTQYF.

In this sample, this clone turned up a few times. The chain combines TRBV2 with TRBJ1-5; D is ambiguous. The CDR3 contains 14 residues. Germline CDR1 reads SNHLY; CDR2 reads FYNNEI. Trimming removed 7 bases from V and 8 bases from J, with 18 bases in between. CDR3 amino acids: CASTQGLPLEPQHF. The CDR3 coding sequence is TGTGCCAGCACCCAAGGTTTACCTCTGGAGCCCCAGCATTTT.